The source of this T cell receptor (beta chain) is a study of cytomegalovirus exposure and HLA in healthy donors. Findings of the study overall: TCR beta V segments were, for the most part, productive about 87% or about 30% of the time in an earlier analysis. Later on, a genetic analysis was performed. It linked a missense variant in DCLRE1C with V- and J-gene trimming of TCR beta.

V shed 5 bases, J shed 1 base, and the junction held 6 bases outside the gene matches. The germline CDR1 and CDR2 sequences are LNHDA and SQIVND (reference sequence). This CDR3 region has 18 residues. Only a few counts were recorded for this clone. Its antigen remains unidentified. PCR involved 60 Vbeta and 13 Jbeta primers. Generated by immunoSEQ multiplex PCR, the TCRdb table keeps only in-frame clones and is missing some. The table lists 120,000 or so clones, about 75% of them singletons. The V gene is TRBV19, the J gene TRBJ2-1; 15 bases fit TRBD2. Input material: PBMCs. The receptor's source is a man in his sixties in good health and CMV-seropositive. The CDR3 region is CASSPGLAGGWSYNEQFF. CDR3 nucleotides: TGTGCCAGTAGTCCCGGACTAGCGGGAGGGTGGTCCTACAATGAGCAGTTCTTC.